This passage covers 14 T cell receptor beta chains from one sample sequenced in a study of blood T cell repertoires in COVID-19. Clones were read by immunoSEQ multiplex PCR, and TCRdb kept only the in-frame ones, dropping some. This table holds some 42,000 clones, roughly 92% found once. Sequencing used peripheral blood. The receptors come from a man aged 50 to 60 with active COVID-19.

DNA of the CDR3: TGTGCCAGCAGTTTACTCCAGGGGTCAACTAATGAAAAACTGTTTTTT. It translates to CASSLLQGSTNEKLFF. This rearrangement joins TRBV28 to TRBJ1-4, with D maybe TRBD1 (6 bases). Germline assignment: CDR1 MDHEN and CDR2 SYDVKM. The CDR3 is 16 amino acids. V lost 2 bases, J lost 0 bases, and 10 bases lay in between.

The chain uses TRBV11-2 and TRBJ2-7, with 8 bases aligning to TRBD2. Germline assignment: CDR1 SGHAT and CDR2 FQNNGV. V dropped 1 base and J dropped 7; count of bases not matched to a gene: 6. This CDR3 spans 14 amino acids. The CDR3 region is CASSLGVTGGEQYF. The CDR3 DNA reads as TGTGCCAGCAGCTTAGGGGTTACGGGGGGGGAGCAGTACTTC. The complete variable domain, with remaining parts taken from reference TRBV11-2 and TRBJ2-7, reads EAGVAQSPRYKIIEKRQSVAFWCNPISGHATLYWYQQILGQGPKLLIQFQNNGVVDDSQLPKDRFSAERLKGVDSTLKIQPAKLEDSAVYLCASSLGVTGGEQYFGPGTRLTVT.

The chain's CDR3 is CASSQDGGSNQPQHF. Written as DNA, the CDR3 is TGTGCCAGCAGCCAAGATGGGGGGAGCAATCAGCCCCAGCATTTT. The chain has TRBV3-1 (or the pseudogene TRBV3-2) and TRBJ1-5; a possible D gene is TRBD1 (5 bases). This CDR3 comprises 15 residues. Between the trimmed V and J ends, which lost 0 bases and 1 base, there was a span of 7 bases. CDR1 is LGHDT, CDR2 YNNKEL, per germline (reference sequence).

The CDR3 DNA reads TGTGCCAGCAGTCAACCGGGACTAGCGGGAAAACAAGGCGACTACGAGCAGTACTTC. It specifies CASSQPGLAGKQGDYEQYF. The V call is TRBV2, the J call TRBJ2-7, with 13 bases identical to TRBD2. Germline-derived CDR1 and CDR2 are SNHLY and FYNNEI. With 5 bases clipped from V and 3 bases from J, the junction kept 16 bases outside the gene matches. The CDR3 length is 19 residues.

This clone showed up just once. The V gene is TRBV30, the J gene TRBJ1-4; TRBD1 might be the D (6 bases). CDR1 and CDR2 from the germline V gene are GTSNPN and SVGIG (reference sequence). V was cut by 0 bases and J by 8 bases, with 10 bases left in between. This CDR3 comprises 13 residues. Written as DNA, the CDR3 is TGTGCCTGGAGTGTGGGGGCTCGCGAAAAACTGTTTTTT. Its translation: CAWSVGAREKLFF.

This chain links TRBV28 with TRBJ2-1, with TRBD2 matching over 9 bases. The germline V gene has CDR1 MDHEN and CDR2 SYDVKM. V dropped 7 bases and J dropped 4; count of bases not matched to a gene: 11. This CDR3 region has 16 residues. CDR3 sequence reads: CASTSSTSGRYNEQFF. The DNA for the CDR3 is TGTGCCAGCACGTCCTCGACTAGCGGACGTTACAATGAGCAGTTCTTC.

The genes are TRBV11-2 and TRBJ1-5; no reliable D call. V gave up 5 bases and J gave up 2 bases, with 10 bases separating them. CDR3 length: 14 amino acids. Germline CDR1 reads SGHAT; CDR2 reads FQNNGV. The CDR3 DNA reads as TGTGCCAGCAGCCTCGAGCCGGGCAATCAGCCCCAGCATTTT. This translates into CASSLEPGNQPQHF.

The J gene is TRBJ1-1, the V gene TRBV11-2; possibly TRBD1 for D (5 bases). The CDR3 consists of 16 residues. Germline CDR1 reads SGHAT; CDR2 reads FQNNGV. The germline V and J ends were trimmed by 5 bases and 5 bases, with 21 bases remaining between them. The CDR3 nucleotides are TGTGCCAGCAGCCCCCTGGAACTGGGGCGAGGAACTGAAGCTTTCTTT. It yields the protein CASSPLELGRGTEAFF.

The chain is built from TRBV5-4 and TRBJ2-5; 7 bases fit TRBD2. Germline values: CDR1 SGHNT, CDR2 YYREEE (reference sequence). This CDR3 is built from 16 residues. V was clipped by 1 base and J by 1 base; unmatched bases: 7. CDR3 nucleotide sequence: TGTGCCAGCAGCTTGCCTGCGGGAGAGGGCCAAGAGACCCAGTACTTC. It encodes CASSLPAGEGQETQYF.

CDR3 protein: CASSVSGTRTEAFF. CDR3 DNA: TGTGCCAGTAGTGTATCCGGGACACGCACTGAAGCTTTCTTT. This chain joins TRBV19 and TRBJ1-1; tentatively, D is TRBD1 (6 bases). CDR3 length: 14 amino acids. Germline-derived CDR1 and CDR2 are LNHDA and SQIVND (reference sequence). Trimming took 5 bases from V and 4 from J, leaving 14 bases between them.

This clone has just one count. The CDR3 coding sequence is TGTGCCATCAGTGCCCAGACTAGCAGCACAGATACGCAGTATTTT. Translation: CAISAQTSSTDTQYF. The V and J genes are TRBV10-3 and TRBJ2-3, with TRBD2 identical over 7 bases. The germline V gene encodes CDR1 ENHRY and CDR2 SYGVKD. The CDR3 extends over 15 amino acids. Trimming took 4 bases from V and 0 from J; bases not matched to a gene: 4.

This clone has a single count. The chain links TRBV5-4 to TRBJ2-3, with 14 bases lining up with TRBD2. The CDR3 is made up of 14 amino acids. J gave up 11 bases and V 9 bases, and 11 bases lay outside the gene matches. Per germline, CDR1 SGHNT and CDR2 YYREEE (reference sequence). The CDR3: CATPSGTSGSGQYF. DNA of the CDR3: TGTGCCACCCCATCCGGGACTAGCGGGAGTGGGCAGTATTTT.

The chain recombines TRBV28 with TRBJ1-2; D unclear. V was pared by 8 bases and J by 8 bases, with 21 bases between. There are 14 residues in the CDR3. Germline-derived CDR1 and CDR2 are MDHEN and SYDVKM. The CDR3 DNA reads TGTGCCAGCTACTTCAGGACTGGCGGTAGCGGCTACACCTTC. Translation: CASYFRTGGSGYTF.

The chain joins TRBV5-1 to TRBJ1-3, with TRBD1 matching 7 bases. The V gene end was trimmed by 1 base and the J gene end by 3 bases; junction bases not matched to a gene: 7. The CDR3 totals 16 residues. CDR1 SGHRS and CDR2 YFSETQ come from the germline V gene. CDR3 nucleotides: TGCGCCAGCAGCTTGTCCTTAGGGGGCCGTGGAAACACCATATATTTT. The encoded protein is CASSLSLGGRGNTIYF.